Following are 27 T cell receptor beta chains from one sample sequenced in a study of lymphopenia after photon versus proton radiotherapy. Sequenced by immunoSEQ multiplex PCR; TCRdb stores in-frame clones only, minus some. Of about 20,000 clones listed, 80% to 95% are singletons. The specimen was peripheral blood, collected from a patient treated with photon-based radiotherapy. The source is a woman aged 40-49 years with cholangiocarcinoma.

This chain connects TRBV29-1 to TRBJ1-6; TRBD1 matches 9 bases. Unmatched junction bases numbered 3, after V lost 6 bases and J lost 6 bases. CDR1 is SQVTM and CDR2 is ANQGSEA in the germline V gene. This CDR3 comprises 13 residues. CDR3 region: CSVQQGANSPLHF. The CDR3 region has the DNA TGCAGCGTACAACAGGGGGCTAATTCACCCCTCCACTTT.

The rearrangement uses TRBV27 and TRBJ2-5; a possible D gene is TRBD1 (6 bases). The CDR3 length is 15 residues. The V end was cut by 3 bases, the J end by 5 bases, with 16 bases between. Germline values: CDR1 MNHEY, CDR2 SMNVEV (reference sequence). The DNA for the CDR3 is TGTGCCAGCAGTTTGTACCAACAGGGTCCCGAGACCCAGTACTTC. It encodes CASSLYQQGPETQYF.

V usage is TRBV25-1 and J usage is TRBJ2-4; 7 positions agree with TRBD2. Germline V gene data show CDR1 as MGHDK and CDR2 as SYGVNS. With V trimmed by 3 bases and J by 5 bases, 10 bases remained unmatched. This CDR3 contains 16 residues. CDR3 nucleotides: TGTGCCAGCAGTGATTTCGGAGCGGGAAAAGAAAACATTCAGTACTTC. Its translation is CASSDFGAGKENIQYF.

This clone occurred once. The rearrangement uses TRBV19 and TRBJ2-1, with D uncertain. This CDR3 is built from 16 residues. Per the germline V gene, CDR1 is LNHDA and CDR2 is SQIVND (reference sequence). The ends were cut back, 2 bases at V and 1 base at J, with 12 bases in the middle. As DNA, the CDR3 is TGTGCCAGTAGTATAACTGAGCGTCTTTCCTACAATGAGCAGTTCTTC. Translated: CASSITERLSYNEQFF.

The V call is TRBV10-3, the J call TRBJ1-1, with D hard to call. The ends were cut back, 0 bases at V and 4 bases at J, with 0 bases in the middle. This CDR3 has 11 amino acids. Germline CDR1 is ENHRY and CDR2 is SYGVKD. The CDR3 reads CAISESTEAFF. The CDR3 DNA follows: TGTGCCATCAGTGAGTCCACTGAAGCTTTCTTT.

The chain joins TRBV5-1 to TRBJ2-3; no definite D call. The CDR3 runs 14 residues. Germline V CDR1 and CDR2: SGHRS, YFSETQ. V was clipped by 0 bases and J by 3 bases, with 8 bases between them. For the CDR3, the DNA is TGCGCCAGCAGCTTGGTTGACTCGACAGATACGCAGTATTTT. This codes for CASSLVDSTDTQYF.

V gene TRBV7-8 combines with J gene TRBJ2-1; D is uncertain. The CDR3 spans 15 residues. Per the germline V gene, CDR1 is SGHVS and CDR2 is FQNEAQ. V was shortened by 7 bases and J by 3 bases, with 16 bases between the two germline ends. The CDR3 nucleotides read TGTGCCAGCACTGAACCGGAGCTCAACTACAATGAGCAGTTCTTC. Its protein product is CASTEPELNYNEQFF. Full variable domain (remainder filled in from reference TRBV7-8 and TRBJ2-1): GAGVSQSPRYKVAKRGQDVALRCDPISGHVSLFWYQQALGQGPEFLTYFQNEAQLDKSGLPSDRFFAERPEGSVSTLKIQRTQQEDSAVYLCASTEPELNYNEQFFGPGTRLTVL.

This clone was picked up one time. V usage is TRBV27 and J usage is TRBJ1-1; perhaps TRBD1 as D (6 bases). The CDR3 covers 14 residues. Trimming took 6 bases from V and 1 from J, leaving 12 bases between them. From germline, CDR1 is MNHEY and CDR2 SMNVEV (reference sequence). The CDR3 sequence is CASRTDSKNTEAFF. DNA for the CDR3: TGTGCCAGCAGGACGGACAGTAAGAACACTGAAGCTTTCTTT.

This clone has just a few counts. This rearrangement joins TRBV7-3 to TRBJ1-6; TRBD1 agrees at 10 bases. Losses at the gene ends were 3 bases for V and 10 bases for J; bases not matched to a gene: 3. Germline CDR1 and CDR2: SGHTA and FQGTGA. The CDR3 is 14 residues long. The CDR3 region is CASSFGTGDSPLHF. Written as DNA, the CDR3 is TGTGCCAGCAGCTTCGGGACAGGGGACTCACCCCTCCACTTT. The full variable domain, with the rest looked up from reference TRBV7-3 and TRBJ1-6, is GAGVSQTPSNKVTEKGKYVELRCDPISGHTALYWYRQSLGQGPEFLIYFQGTGAADDSGLPNDRFFAVRPEGSVSTLKIQRTERGDSAVYLCASSFGTGDSPLHFGNGTRLTVT.

This chain uses TRBV27 with TRBJ2-1; TRBD2 might be the D (6 bases). Trimming cost V 5 bases and J 5 bases, with 19 bases left between them. Germline CDR1 reads MNHEY; CDR2 reads SMNVEV (reference sequence). This CDR3 contains 16 residues. The CDR3 sequence is CASSRARVAADNEQFF. The DNA of the CDR3 is TGTGCCAGCAGTCGGGCGCGGGTAGCGGCGGACAATGAGCAGTTCTTC.

This clone was recorded only once. The chain is built from TRBV18 and TRBJ1-1; 7 bases are shared with TRBD1. Germline loops: CDR1 KGHSH, CDR2 LQKENI. CDR3 length: 14 residues. Losses at the gene ends were 6 bases for V and 4 bases for J; bases not matched to a gene: 8. The chain's CDR3 is CASSRDRGATEAFF. CDR3 sequence (DNA): TGTGCCAGCTCCCGGGACAGAGGGGCCACTGAAGCTTTCTTT.

The chain recombines TRBV15 with TRBJ1-1, with D maybe TRBD1 (5 bases). This CDR3 region has 18 residues. V gave up 8 bases and J gave up 6 bases, with 31 bases separating them. The germline V gene has CDR1 LNHNV and CDR2 YYDKDF (reference sequence). The CDR3 protein is CATLPQARDWTRTPEAFF. CDR3 DNA: TGTGCCACCCTACCCCAAGCCAGGGATTGGACCCGAACCCCTGAAGCTTTCTTT. Full variable domain (rest looked up from reference TRBV15 and TRBJ1-1): DAMVIQNPRYQVTQFGKPVTLSCSQTLNHNVMYWYQQKSSQAPKLLFHYYDKDFNNEADTPDNFQSRRPNTSFCFLDIRSPGLGDTAMYLCATLPQARDWTRTPEAFFGQGTRLTVV.

The rearrangement links TRBV28 to TRBJ1-1; D is possibly TRBD1 (5 bases). Per germline, CDR1 MDHEN and CDR2 SYDVKM. The CDR3 consists of 11 residues. The ends were cut back, 4 bases at V and 5 bases at J, with 5 bases in the middle. The CDR3 DNA reads as TGTGCCAGCAGTTGGGGGACTGAAGCTTTCTTT. Encoded protein: CASSWGTEAFF.

The rearrangement uses TRBV11-2 and TRBJ2-7; possibly TRBD1 for D (5 bases). CDR1 and CDR2 (germline): SGHAT, FQNNGV. Trimming pared 5 bases from V and 2 bases from J, leaving 16 bases between. The CDR3 totals 15 residues. Here the CDR3 reads CASSPGVRGPYEQYF. As DNA, the CDR3 is TGTGCCAGCAGCCCAGGAGTTAGGGGTCCCTACGAGCAGTACTTC.

The J gene is TRBJ2-1, the V gene TRBV27, with a tentative D call TRBD1 (6 bases). This CDR3 has 16 amino acids. Trimming left V 3 bases short and J 4 bases short, with 16 bases between. The germline gives CDR1 MNHEY, CDR2 SMNVEV (reference sequence). The CDR3 DNA reads as TGTGCCAGCAGTTTCCTACCGCTAACAGGGTACAATGAGCAGTTCTTC. Its translation is CASSFLPLTGYNEQFF.

The chain couples TRBV29-1 to TRBJ2-4, with D maybe TRBD2 (5 bases). Germline V CDR1 and CDR2: SQVTM, ANQGSEA. The V end lost 4 bases, the J end lost 1 base, and 29 bases lay between the germline ends. The CDR3 is 20 amino acids. The CDR3 here is CSVGNGQALDKPWAKNIQYF. CDR3 in DNA: TGCAGCGTTGGTAACGGTCAGGCACTAGATAAGCCTTGGGCCAAAAACATTCAGTACTTC.

This clone came up once. V usage is TRBV2 and J usage is TRBJ1-2; maybe TRBD1 (5 bases). This CDR3 comprises 14 residues. Germline CDR1 is SNHLY and CDR2 is FYNNEI. V dropped 4 bases and J dropped 5 bases, with 14 bases sitting between them. This CDR3 is CASSVGWGPYGYTF. The CDR3, as DNA: TGTGCCAGCAGTGTGGGATGGGGACCATATGGCTACACCTTC.

The chain combines TRBV29-1 with TRBJ1-2, with a weak D call TRBD1 (5 bases). The CDR3 contains 15 residues. Germline V gene data show CDR1 as SQVTM and CDR2 as ANQGSEA. V lost 6 bases, J lost 1 base, and 18 bases lay in between. The CDR3 DNA follows: TGCAGCGTCAACACCGTAGGGGTTGGTAACTATGGCTACACCTTC. This translates into CSVNTVGVGNYGYTF.

The V and J genes are TRBV6-5 and TRBJ1-5; D not certain. The CDR3 consists of 12 residues. V was pared by 6 bases and J by 7 bases, with 10 bases between. In germline, CDR1 is MNHEY, CDR2 SVGAGI. The CDR3 loop is CASSREGQPQHF. CDR3 nucleotides: TGTGCCAGCAGCCGGGAAGGCCAGCCCCAGCATTTT.

The gene calls are TRBV6-6 and TRBJ1-2; a weak D match, TRBD1 (5 bases). V was pared by 6 bases and J by 3 bases, with 11 bases between. The length of the CDR3 is 13 residues. The germline CDR1 and CDR2 sequences are MNHNY and SVGAGI (reference sequence). The DNA of the CDR3 is TGTGCCAGCAGCCGGGACGGCTACTATGGCTACACCTTC. As protein: CASSRDGYYGYTF.

The chain links TRBV15 to TRBJ1-4, with TRBD1 identical over 8 bases. The CDR3 contains 14 residues. The germline V gene encodes CDR1 LNHNV and CDR2 YYDKDF (reference sequence). V lost 2 bases, J lost 8 bases, and 4 bases stayed unmatched. DNA for the CDR3: TGTGCCACCAGCAGAACAGGGGGAGGCGAAAAACTGTTTTTT. This gives the protein CATSRTGGGEKLFF.

V gene TRBV7-2 combines with J gene TRBJ1-1, with D unresolved. Per germline, CDR1 SGHTA and CDR2 FQGNSA. The CDR3 sequence is 14 residues long. Trimming removed 0 bases at V and 3 bases at J, with 8 bases between. CDR3 bases: TGTGCCAGCAGCTTAGCTTCTGGGTACACTGAAGCTTTCTTT. Amino acids: CASSLASGYTEAFF. The variable domain in full, with the rest retrieved from reference TRBV7-2 and TRBJ1-1, is GAGVSQSPSNKVTEKGKDVELRCDPISGHTALYWYRQSLGQGLEFLIYFQGNSAPDKSGLPSDRFSAERTGGSVSTLTIQRTQQEDSAVYLCASSLASGYTEAFFGQGTRLTVV.

This sequence joins TRBV7-2 and TRBJ1-2, with unresolved D. Deletions cut 8 bases from V and 9 bases from J, with 16 bases between. Germline CDR1 and CDR2: SGHTA and FQGNSA. The CDR3 covers 12 residues. This chain's CDR3 is CASWKGDRSYTF. For the CDR3, the DNA is TGTGCCAGCTGGAAAGGAGATCGGAGCTACACCTTC. Together with reference TRBV7-2 and TRBJ1-2, the CDR3 gives the full variable domain: GAGVSQSPSNKVTEKGKDVELRCDPISGHTALYWYRQSLGQGLEFLIYFQGNSAPDKSGLPSDRFSAERTGGSVSTLTIQRTQQEDSAVYLCASWKGDRSYTFGSGTRLTVV.

V and J are TRBV5-1 and TRBJ2-4; 10 bases are shared with TRBD2. The germline V gene encodes CDR1 SGHRS and CDR2 YFSETQ. The CDR3 contains 16 residues. With 4 bases clipped from V and 9 bases from J, the junction kept 13 bases outside the gene matches. The CDR3, as DNA: TGCGCCAGCAGCCAATTAGCGGGGGGCGGGAGGAGCATTCAGTACTTC. Amino acids: CASSQLAGGGRSIQYF.

This chain joins TRBV27 and TRBJ2-1, with D tentatively TRBD1 (6 bases). Germline V gives CDR1 MNHEY, CDR2 SMNVEV (reference sequence). V dropped 6 bases and J dropped 6 bases, with 12 bases sitting between them. The CDR3 length is 13 residues. In nucleotides, the CDR3 is TGTGCCAGCAGCCAAAGAGGGGGCAATGAGCAGTTCTTC. Translation: CASSQRGGNEQFF.

This chain joins TRBV5-1 and TRBJ1-1; D remains unclear. The V end was cut by 0 bases, the J end by 10 bases, with 13 bases between. Germline CDR1 and CDR2: SGHRS and YFSETQ. The CDR3 spans 13 residues. The CDR3 here is CASSLDPEGTAFF. In nucleotides, the CDR3 is TGCGCCAGCAGCTTGGACCCCGAAGGTACAGCTTTCTTT. Looking up the rest from reference TRBV5-1 and TRBJ1-1 gives the full variable domain: KAGVTQTPRYLIKTRGQQVTLSCSPISGHRSVSWYQQTPGQGLQFLFEYFSETQRNKGNFPGRFSGRQFSNSRSEMNVSTLELGDSALYLCASSLDPEGTAFFGQGTRLTVV.

The genes are TRBV5-4 and TRBJ2-1; D is unclear. The CDR3 extends over 11 amino acids. Trimming stripped 1 base from V and 9 bases from J, with 5 bases between. Germline V CDR1 and CDR2: SGHNT, YYREEE (reference sequence). The CDR3 loop reads CASSLSFEQFF. The CDR3 nucleotides are TGTGCCAGCAGCTTGTCGTTTGAGCAGTTCTTC.